This TCR beta chain derives from a study of OX40 agonist ivuxolimab in advanced cancers. Profiled with immunoSEQ multiplex PCR; TCRdb holds only in-frame clones, not every one. The sample gives tens of thousands of clones, 90% of which show up once; around 0.35% is in the top ten. This clone was counted once. Its specificity is not known. The CDR3 extends over 15 amino acids. Germline-derived CDR1 and CDR2 are SGHRS and YFSETQ. Trimming cost V 3 bases and J 6 bases; bases outside gene matches: 11. The study, taken as a whole, reports: In general, CD8+ T cells held more expanded clones than CD4+ did, on average. Clonal expansion was among the lowest in partial responders at 0.1-3.0 mg/kg, especially CD8+.

The chain uses TRBV5-1 and TRBJ1-2, with TRBD1 matching 7 bases. The TCR originated in an adult with an advanced solid tumor such as melanoma, head and neck, liver or kidney cancer. This specimen was CD4+ or CD8+ T cells sorted from blood, taken in a trial of the OX40 agonist ivuxolimab. The CDR3, as DNA: TGCGCCAGCAGCTATTACAGGGGATCGGTCGATGGCTACACCTTC. Encoded protein: CASSYYRGSVDGYTF.